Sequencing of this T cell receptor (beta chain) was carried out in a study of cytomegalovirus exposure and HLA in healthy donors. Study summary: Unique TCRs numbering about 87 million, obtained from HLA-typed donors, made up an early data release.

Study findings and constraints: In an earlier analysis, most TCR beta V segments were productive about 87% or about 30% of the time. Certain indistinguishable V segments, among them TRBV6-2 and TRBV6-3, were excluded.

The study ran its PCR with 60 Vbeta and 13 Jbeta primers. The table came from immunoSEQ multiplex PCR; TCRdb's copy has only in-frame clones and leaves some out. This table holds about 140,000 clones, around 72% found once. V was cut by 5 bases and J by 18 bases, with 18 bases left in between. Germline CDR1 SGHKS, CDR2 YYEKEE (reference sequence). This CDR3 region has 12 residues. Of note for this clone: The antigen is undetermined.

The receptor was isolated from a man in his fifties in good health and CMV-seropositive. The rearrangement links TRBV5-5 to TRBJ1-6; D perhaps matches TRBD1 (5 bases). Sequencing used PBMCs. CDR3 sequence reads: CASSWEGPHRHF. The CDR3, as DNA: TGTGCCAGCAGTTGGGAGGGGCCGCACCGCCACTTT.